This TCR beta chain was recorded in a study of blood T cell repertoires in COVID-19. Study at large: From T cells, B-cell-depleted T cells, or PBMCs came the material, which was cDNA or gDNA.

Assay: immunoSEQ multiplex PCR; the TCRdb copy retains only in-frame clones and omits some. The data show over 150,000 clones, around 95% seen once. Germline V gene sequence: CDR1 WSHSY, CDR2 SAAADI. The V and J ends lost 9 bases and 7 bases, in that order; junction bases with no gene match: 9. CDR3 size: 13 residues. Patients from Seattle were sampled longitudinally, starting during active infection. The rearrangement links TRBV10-2 to TRBJ2-5; 9 nucleotides agree with TRBD2. Input material: peripheral blood. This clonotype originated in a man aged 30-40 years with COVID-19, enrolled during active disease. The CDR3 DNA sequence: TGCGCCAGTTCGCCCGGGACTAGCTTGACCCAGTACTTC. It specifies CASSPGTSLTQYF.